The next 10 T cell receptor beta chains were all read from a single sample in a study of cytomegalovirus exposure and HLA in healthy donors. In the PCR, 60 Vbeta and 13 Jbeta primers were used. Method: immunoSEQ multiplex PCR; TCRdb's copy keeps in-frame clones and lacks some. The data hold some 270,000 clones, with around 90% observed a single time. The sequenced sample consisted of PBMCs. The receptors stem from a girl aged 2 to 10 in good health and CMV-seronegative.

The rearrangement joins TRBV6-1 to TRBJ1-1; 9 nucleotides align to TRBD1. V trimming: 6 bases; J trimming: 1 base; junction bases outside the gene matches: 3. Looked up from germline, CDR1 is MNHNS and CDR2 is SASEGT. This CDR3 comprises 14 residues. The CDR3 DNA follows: TGTGCCAGCAGGCAGGGACAGGGGAACACTGAAGCTTTCTTT. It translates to CASRQGQGNTEAFF.

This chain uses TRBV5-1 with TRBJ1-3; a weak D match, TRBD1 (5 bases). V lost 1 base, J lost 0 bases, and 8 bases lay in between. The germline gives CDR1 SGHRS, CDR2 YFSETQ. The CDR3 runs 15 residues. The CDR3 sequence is CASSLMGGSGNTIYF. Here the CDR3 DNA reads TGCGCCAGCAGCTTGATGGGGGGCTCTGGAAACACCATATATTTT.

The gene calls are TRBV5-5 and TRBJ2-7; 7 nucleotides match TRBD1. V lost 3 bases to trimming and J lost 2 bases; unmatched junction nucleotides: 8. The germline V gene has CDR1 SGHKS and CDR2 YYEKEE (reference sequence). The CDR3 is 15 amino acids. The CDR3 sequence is CASSWTGQATYEQYF. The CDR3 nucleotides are TGTGCCAGCAGCTGGACCGGACAGGCTACCTACGAGCAGTACTTC.

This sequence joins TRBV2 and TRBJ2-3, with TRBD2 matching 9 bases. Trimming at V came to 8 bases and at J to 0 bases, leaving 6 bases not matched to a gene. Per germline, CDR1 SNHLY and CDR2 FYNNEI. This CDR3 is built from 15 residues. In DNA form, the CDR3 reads TGTGCCAGCGTACCGGGACTAGCTAGCACAGATACGCAGTATTTT. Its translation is CASVPGLASTDTQYF.

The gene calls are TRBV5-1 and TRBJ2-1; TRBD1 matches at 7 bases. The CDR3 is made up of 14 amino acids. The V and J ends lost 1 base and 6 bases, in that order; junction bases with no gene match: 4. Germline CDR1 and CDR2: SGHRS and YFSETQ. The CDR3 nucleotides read TGCGCCAGCAGCTTGAGCCCAGGGGGCAATGAGCAGTTCTTC. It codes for CASSLSPGGNEQFF. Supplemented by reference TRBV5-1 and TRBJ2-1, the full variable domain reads KAGVTQTPRYLIKTRGQQVTLSCSPISGHRSVSWYQQTPGQGLQFLFEYFSETQRNKGNFPGRFSGRQFSNSRSEMNVSTLELGDSALYLCASSLSPGGNEQFFGPGTRLTVL.

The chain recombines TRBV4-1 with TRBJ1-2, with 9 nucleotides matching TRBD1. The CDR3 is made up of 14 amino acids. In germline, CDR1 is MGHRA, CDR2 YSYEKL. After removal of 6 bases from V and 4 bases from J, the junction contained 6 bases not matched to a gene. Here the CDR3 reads CASSSDRGTYGYTF. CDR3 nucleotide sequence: TGCGCCAGCAGTTCTGACAGGGGGACCTATGGCTACACCTTC.

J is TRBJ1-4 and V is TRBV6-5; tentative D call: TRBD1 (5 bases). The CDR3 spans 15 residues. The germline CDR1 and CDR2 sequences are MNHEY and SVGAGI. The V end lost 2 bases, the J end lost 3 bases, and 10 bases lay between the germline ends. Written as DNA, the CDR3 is TGTGCCAGCAGTTACGGGCAGGGCCCTAATGAAAAACTGTTTTTT. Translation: CASSYGQGPNEKLFF.

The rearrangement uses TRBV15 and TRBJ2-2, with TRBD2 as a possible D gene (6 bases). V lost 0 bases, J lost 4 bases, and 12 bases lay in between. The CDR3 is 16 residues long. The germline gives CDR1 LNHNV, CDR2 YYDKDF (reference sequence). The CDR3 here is CATSRDWGEGTGELFF. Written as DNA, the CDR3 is TGTGCCACCAGCAGAGATTGGGGGGAAGGCACCGGGGAGCTGTTTTTT.

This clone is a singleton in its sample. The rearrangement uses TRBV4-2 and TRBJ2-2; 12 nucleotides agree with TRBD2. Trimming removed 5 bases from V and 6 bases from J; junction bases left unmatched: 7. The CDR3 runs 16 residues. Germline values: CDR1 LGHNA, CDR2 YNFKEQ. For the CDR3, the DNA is TGTGCCAGCAGCACGCGACTAGCGGGAGTGGCCGGGGAGCTGTTTTTT. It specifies CASSTRLAGVAGELFF.

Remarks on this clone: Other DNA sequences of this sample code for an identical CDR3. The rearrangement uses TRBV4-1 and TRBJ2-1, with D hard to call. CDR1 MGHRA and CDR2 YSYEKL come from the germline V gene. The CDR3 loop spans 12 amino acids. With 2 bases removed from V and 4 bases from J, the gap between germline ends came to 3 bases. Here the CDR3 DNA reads TGCGCCAGCAGCCAACGTTACAATGAGCAGTTCTTC. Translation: CASSQRYNEQFF.